The 21 T cell receptor beta chains given below trace back to one sample, sequenced in a study of radiotherapy plus CTLA-4 blockade in lung cancer. TCRdb's table, derived via immunoSEQ multiplex PCR, lists solely in-frame clones and lacks some. The sample consists of about 59,000 clones, less than 75% of them appearing once. Sequencing was performed on peripheral blood, taken from a patient treated with radiotherapy plus ipilimumab. The receptors were gathered from a human donor with non-small cell lung cancer whose response to radiotherapy plus ipilimumab could not be evaluated.

The gene calls are TRBV9 and TRBJ2-5; TRBD1 matches at 7 bases. The CDR3 sequence is 15 residues long. CDR1 and CDR2 from the germline V gene are SGDLS and YYNGEE. Unmatched junction bases numbered 6, after V lost 0 bases and J lost 4 bases. The CDR3: CASSVVGGSVETQYF. CDR3 in DNA: TGTGCCAGCAGCGTAGTAGGGGGCTCTGTAGAGACCCAGTACTTC.

The chain uses TRBV5-1 and TRBJ2-3; 9 bases line up with TRBD2. This CDR3 region has 15 residues. Germline V lookup: CDR1 SGHRS, CDR2 YFSETQ. The V segment lost 0 bases and the J segment 6 bases; nucleotides outside the gene matches: 5. CDR3 coding DNA: TGCGCCAGCAGCTTGGCTAGCGGGATTGGGGATACGCAGTATTTT. This codes for CASSLASGIGDTQYF.

Only a few counts were recorded for this clone. The chain recombines TRBV18 with TRBJ2-2; 7 positions match TRBD1. The V segment lost 3 bases and the J segment 3 bases; nucleotides outside the gene matches: 1. The CDR3 loop spans 14 amino acids. In germline, CDR1 is KGHSH, CDR2 LQKENI. Here the CDR3 DNA reads TGTGCCAGCTCACCCCAGGGGGACACCGGGGAGCTGTTTTTT. It is translated as CASSPQGDTGELFF.

The DNA of the CDR3 is TGTGCAAGTCGAAACCCCACCCGTGTTCGGGGGGCGCCCCCCTTGGAAGGCTACACCTTC. As protein: CASRNPTRVRGAPPLEGYTF. The chain recombines TRBV12-2 with TRBJ1-2. TRBV12-2 represents a pseudogene. There are 20 residues in the CDR3.

V gene TRBV14 combines with J gene TRBJ1-4, with TRBD1 as a possible D gene (6 bases). The CDR3 runs to 15 residues. With 3 bases removed from V and 0 bases from J, the gap between germline ends came to 8 bases. From germline, CDR1 is SGHDN and CDR2 FVKESK. This CDR3 reads CASSHRGATNEKLFF. The CDR3 DNA follows: TGTGCCAGCAGCCACAGGGGCGCAACTAATGAAAAACTGTTTTTT. Combining the CDR3 with reference TRBV14 and TRBJ1-4 gives the whole variable domain EAGVTQFPSHSVIEKGQTVTLRCDPISGHDNLYWYRRVMGKEIKFLLHFVKESKQDESGMPNNRFLAERTGGTYSTLKVQPAELEDSGVYFCASSHRGATNEKLFFGSGTQLSVL.

This chain links TRBV4-1 with TRBJ2-7, with D possibly TRBD1 on 5 matching bases. Germline CDR1 is MGHRA and CDR2 is YSYEKL. V was cut by 4 bases and J by 7 bases, with 14 bases left in between. This CDR3 spans 13 amino acids. CDR3 amino acids: CASSRGVENEQYF. The CDR3 DNA is TGCGCCAGCAGCCGGGGCGTGGAAAATGAGCAGTACTTC.

This sequence joins TRBV5-5 and TRBJ2-7; 7 bases match TRBD2. V shed 4 bases and J 4 bases; nucleotides not matched to a gene: 14. Germline V gene lookup returns CDR1 SGHKS and CDR2 YYEKEE (reference sequence). The CDR3 is 16 residues long. The CDR3 spells CASSPRASGHNYEQYF. The CDR3 DNA reads TGTGCCAGCAGCCCCCGGGCTAGCGGACACAATTACGAGCAGTACTTC.

The V gene is TRBV27, the J gene TRBJ1-2; 8 nucleotides line up with TRBD1. Germline V lookup: CDR1 MNHEY, CDR2 SMNVEV (reference sequence). This CDR3 has 18 residues. The J segment lost 0 bases and the V segment lost 4 bases, leaving 13 bases of the junction unmatched. The DNA for the CDR3 is TGTGCCAGCAGTTCGACAGGGGCCCTACAACCGGCTAACTATGGCTACACCTTC. It yields the protein CASSSTGALQPANYGYTF.

About this clone: The sample holds other DNA sequences that translate to the same CDR3. The J gene is TRBJ1-2, the V gene TRBV19; perhaps TRBD1 as D (5 bases). The germline CDR1 and CDR2 sequences are LNHDA and SQIVND (reference sequence). This CDR3 has 13 amino acids. Trimming removed 1 base at V and 5 bases at J, with 8 bases between. As DNA, the CDR3 is TGTGCCAGTAGTATAGGACAGCTATATGGCTACACCTTC. It encodes CASSIGQLYGYTF.

This sequence joins TRBV5-1 and TRBJ1-2; perhaps TRBD1 as D (6 bases). Trimming took off 4 bases at V and 8 bases at J, with 12 bases between the two ends. The germline V gene encodes CDR1 SGHRS and CDR2 YFSETQ. The CDR3 extends over 12 amino acids. This CDR3 reads CASSPIQGGYTF. In DNA form, the CDR3 reads TGCGCCAGCAGCCCCATTCAGGGGGGCTACACCTTC.

The chain uses TRBV29-1 and TRBJ2-4; tentative D call: TRBD2 (7 bases). The CDR3 has 15 residues. The germline gives CDR1 SQVTM, CDR2 ANQGSEA. V lost 4 bases and J 0 bases, leaving 13 bases between the germline ends. The chain's CDR3 is CSVVVGGLAKNIQYF. CDR3 in DNA: TGCAGCGTTGTAGTGGGGGGGCTAGCCAAAAACATTCAGTACTTC. The whole variable domain, remainder taken from reference TRBV29-1 and TRBJ2-4, is SAVISQKPSRDICQRGTSLTIQCQVDSQVTMMFWYRQQPGQSLTLIATANQGSEATYESGFVIDKFPISRPNLTFSTLTVSNMSPEDSSIYLCSVVVGGLAKNIQYFGAGTRLSVL.

V and J are TRBV19 and TRBJ2-5; 7 bases fit TRBD1. CDR3 length: 16 residues. The junction had 10 bases not matched to a gene; V was cut back by 1 base and J by 5 bases. The germline gives CDR1 LNHDA, CDR2 SQIVND (reference sequence). CDR3 nucleotide sequence: TGTGCCAGTAGTATAGGGAACAGGGGTGCGAGGGAGACCCAGTACTTC. It is translated as CASSIGNRGARETQYF.

This clone was counted between two and nine times. The genes are TRBV29-1 and TRBJ1-2; TRBD1 agrees at 10 bases. With 7 bases clipped from V and 1 base from J, the junction kept 12 bases outside the gene matches. The CDR3 has 16 amino acids. The germline CDR1 and CDR2 sequences are SQVTM and ANQGSEA. In DNA, the CDR3 is TGCAGCGACCTAAGGGACAGGGGCTACGTTAACTATGGCTACACCTTC. It encodes CSDLRDRGYVNYGYTF. Full variable domain (outside the CDR3, taken from reference TRBV29-1 and TRBJ1-2): SAVISQKPSRDICQRGTSLTIQCQVDSQVTMMFWYRQQPGQSLTLIATANQGSEATYESGFVIDKFPISRPNLTFSTLTVSNMSPEDSSIYLCSDLRDRGYVNYGYTFGSGTRLTVV.

The J gene is TRBJ2-7, the V gene TRBV28; D is perhaps TRBD2 (5 bases). Germline-derived CDR1 and CDR2 are MDHEN and SYDVKM. V was shortened by 6 bases and J by 0 bases, with 12 bases between the two germline ends. The CDR3 is made up of 14 amino acids. The CDR3 reads CASSPTRFSYEQYF. In DNA form, the CDR3 reads TGTGCCAGCAGCCCAACTAGATTCTCCTACGAGCAGTACTTC.

The chain employs TRBV7-2 and TRBJ2-7; 8 positions agree with TRBD2. Germline V CDR1 and CDR2: SGHTA, FQGNSA. Unmatched junction bases numbered 9, after V lost 5 bases and J lost 6 bases. The length of the CDR3 is 14 residues. Here the CDR3 DNA reads TGTGCCAGCAGCCCCGGGACTAGAGGGGTCGAGCAGTACTTC. Its translation is CASSPGTRGVEQYF.

The V call is TRBV2, the J call TRBJ1-2; possible D gene TRBD1, 5 bases. The CDR3 loop spans 13 amino acids. Trimming took off 3 bases at V and 2 bases at J, with 7 bases between the two ends. CDR1 and CDR2 from the germline V gene are SNHLY and FYNNEI. The CDR3: CASSESGNYGYTF. CDR3 nucleotide sequence: TGTGCCAGCAGTGAGTCAGGGAACTATGGCTACACCTTC.

This clone occurred once. CDR3 in amino acids: CASRARTSEQYF. The CDR3 DNA reads as TGTGCCAGCAGGGCCCGTACCTCCGAGCAGTACTTC. This chain joins TRBV2 and TRBJ2-7; no firm D call. The V gene lost 6 bases and the J gene lost 6 bases, with 12 bases spanning the gap. The CDR3 has 12 residues. The germline CDR1 and CDR2 sequences are SNHLY and FYNNEI.

The rearrangement joins TRBV27 to TRBJ1-1; weak D call: TRBD1 (6 bases). The CDR3 extends over 14 amino acids. CDR1 and CDR2 from the germline V gene are MNHEY and SMNVEV (reference sequence). V lost 5 bases to trimming and J lost 4 bases, with 14 bases between them. CDR3 in amino acids: CASSSSQGLTEAFF. Written as DNA, the CDR3 is TGTGCCAGCAGTAGTTCTCAGGGGCTCACTGAAGCTTTCTTT.

The rearrangement uses TRBV18 and TRBJ2-7, with 10 nucleotides matching TRBD1. The CDR3 is made up of 15 amino acids. The ends lost 0 bases at V and 4 bases at J; junction bases unmatched: 3. Germline CDR1 KGHSH, CDR2 LQKENI. In DNA, the CDR3 is TGTGCCAGCTCACCACCCCGACAGGGGGCTTACGAGCAGTACTTC. This translates into CASSPPRQGAYEQYF.

The chain uses TRBV7-9 and TRBJ2-5, with 10 bases identical to TRBD2. V was pared by 5 bases and J by 3 bases, with 3 bases of the junction left unmatched. This CDR3 has 14 residues. Germline V lookup: CDR1 SEHNR, CDR2 FQNEAQ (reference sequence). The CDR3 protein is CASSLGLAEETQYF. In DNA form, the CDR3 reads TGTGCCAGCAGCCTAGGACTAGCGGAAGAGACCCAGTACTTC.

The J gene is TRBJ2-7, the V gene TRBV18; 9 positions match TRBD1. J was trimmed by 0 bases and V by 3 bases; bases with no gene match: 3. The germline V gene has CDR1 KGHSH and CDR2 LQKENI. This CDR3 comprises 15 residues. CDR3 nucleotide sequence: TGTGCCAGCTCACCCGGACAGGGGAGCTCCTACGAGCAGTACTTC. Translated, it gives CASSPGQGSSYEQYF.